This section outlines one T cell receptor beta chain sequence together with its context. This specimen comes from a study of shared clonotypes between healthy human individuals. Study-wide context: The composition of the donors was two women and a few men aged 18 to 49.

Here immunoSEQ multiplex PCR was the method, and the copy in TCRdb shows in-frame clones only, minus some. The sample records about 1 million clones, approximately 72% being singletons. Germline assignment: CDR1 KGHSH and CDR2 LQKENI. The ends were cut back, 4 bases at V and 3 bases at J, with 13 bases in the middle. The CDR3 extends over 14 amino acids. V is TRBV18 and J is TRBJ2-7; a weak D match, TRBD2 (6 bases). The sequence derives from a man between 18 and 29 years old in good health. Specimen: memory CD4+ T cells sorted from blood. Subset: CD45RA-negative fraction. The CDR3 nucleotides read TGTGCCAGCTCACACTGGGGGGAGATCTACGAGCAGTACTTC. Protein: CASSHWGEIYEQYF.